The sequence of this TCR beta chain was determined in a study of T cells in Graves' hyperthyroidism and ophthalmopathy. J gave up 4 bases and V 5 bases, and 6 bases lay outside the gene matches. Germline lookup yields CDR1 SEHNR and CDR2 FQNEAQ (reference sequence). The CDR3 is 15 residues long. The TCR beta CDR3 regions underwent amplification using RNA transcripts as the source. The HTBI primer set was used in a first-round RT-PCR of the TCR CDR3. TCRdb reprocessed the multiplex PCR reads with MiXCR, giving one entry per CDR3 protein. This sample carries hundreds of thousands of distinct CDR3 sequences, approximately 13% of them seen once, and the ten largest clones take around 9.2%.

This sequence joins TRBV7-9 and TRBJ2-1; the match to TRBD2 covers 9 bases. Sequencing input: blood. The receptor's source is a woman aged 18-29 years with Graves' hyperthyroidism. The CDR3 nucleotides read TGTGCCAGCAGCGTCTCTAGCGGGACTTACAATGAGCAGTTCTTC. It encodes CASSVSSGTYNEQFF.